These 21 T cell receptor beta chains share one sample of origin, sequenced in a study of T cell repertoires in cytomegalovirus infection. TCRdb re-analysed the reads in MiXCR, keeping a single row per CDR3 protein. This sample yields around 210,000 distinct CDR3 sequences, of which about 7% are seen a single time; less than 7.5% belongs to the top ten. Sequencing used PBMCs. The source is a human donor in good health (CMV status not recorded). Some clones in this sample may be carry-over from other donors' samples.

This clonotype has a count of ten or more. The chain links TRBV6-2 or TRBV6-3 to TRBJ1-1; D unclear. This CDR3 region has 12 residues. Between the trimmed V and J ends, which lost 4 bases and 10 bases, there was a span of 13 bases. The germline V gene has CDR1 MNHEY and CDR2 SVGEGT. The CDR3 DNA reads as TGTGCCAGCAGTTTATACCCAGAGGGAGCTTTCTTT. This translates into CASSLYPEGAFF.

This clonotype was counted at least ten times. The rearrangement joins TRBV7-2 to TRBJ1-2; D is ambiguous. CDR1 and CDR2 from the germline V gene are SGHTA and FQGNSA. This CDR3 contains 14 residues. The V and J ends lost 3 bases and 0 bases respectively, with 8 bases between them. The CDR3 protein is CASSFTGSNYGYTF. CDR3 coding DNA: TGTGCCAGCAGCTTTACCGGCTCTAACTATGGCTACACCTTC.

This clonotype was recorded at least ten times. The rearrangement joins TRBV6-6 to TRBJ1-5, with unresolved D. From germline, CDR1 is MNHNY and CDR2 SVGAGI (reference sequence). This CDR3 region has 13 residues. V was shortened by 0 bases and J by 7 bases, with 7 bases between the two germline ends. The CDR3 DNA is TGTGCCAGCAGTTACTCGATCGCGCAGCCCCAGCATTTT. This encodes CASSYSIAQPQHF.

This clonotype was seen at least ten times. This sequence joins TRBV7-9 and TRBJ2-5; D not resolved. V dropped 4 bases and J dropped 5 bases, with 8 bases sitting between them. This CDR3 has 12 amino acids. Germline CDR1 SEHNR, CDR2 FQNEAQ (reference sequence). CDR3 nucleotide sequence: TGTGCCAGCAGCTCCTCTGATGAGACCCAGTACTTC. It yields the protein CASSSSDETQYF.

At least ten counts were recorded for this clonotype. J is TRBJ1-3 and V is TRBV6-2 or TRBV6-3; D is perhaps TRBD1 (5 bases). With 6 bases removed from V and 0 bases from J, the gap between germline ends came to 9 bases. Germline loops: CDR1 MNHEY, CDR2 SVGEGT. The CDR3 is 14 residues long. DNA of the CDR3: TGTGCCAGCAGACCTACAGGCTCTGGAAACACCATATATTTT. This sequence encodes CASRPTGSGNTIYF.

The table lists this clonotype with many counts. This chain joins TRBV6-5 and TRBJ2-5; D is ambiguous. This CDR3 contains 15 residues. V shed 0 bases and J shed 2 bases, with 10 bases lying between them. Looked up from germline, CDR1 is MNHEY and CDR2 is SVGAGI. CDR3 sequence reads: CASSYSADEQETQYF. The CDR3 nucleotides are TGTGCCAGCAGTTACTCGGCAGACGAACAAGAGACCCAGTACTTC.

This clonotype was counted ten times or more. This CDR3 is CASSFRAEAFF. The DNA of the CDR3 is TGTGCCAGCAGTTTTCGGGCTGAAGCTTTCTTT. The V and J genes are TRBV12-3 or TRBV12-4 and TRBJ1-1; D remains unclear. Trimming took 3 bases from V and 6 from J, leaving 5 bases between them. CDR3 length: 11 amino acids.

In its sample, this clonotype was seen many times. J is TRBJ1-2 and V is TRBV6-6; TRBD1 might be the D (6 bases). Germline V gives CDR1 MNHNY, CDR2 SVGAGI (reference sequence). The V end was cut by 8 bases, the J end by 6 bases, with 10 bases between. This CDR3 has 11 amino acids. The CDR3 reads CASSGGDGYTF. CDR3 coding DNA: TGTGCCAGCTCGGGGGGCGATGGCTACACCTTC.

Ten or more counts support this clonotype. The CDR3 region has the DNA TGTGCCAGCAGCTTGGGGGGGAAGCGGGAGACCCAGTACTTC. Residues: CASSLGGKRETQYF. The chain joins TRBV7-2 to TRBJ2-5, with 7 bases matching TRBD2. V lost 3 bases and J lost 5; bases outside the gene matches: 6. This CDR3 spans 14 amino acids. Germline V gene sequence: CDR1 SGHTA, CDR2 FQGNSA.

This chain links TRBV6-1 with TRBJ2-3, with D possibly being TRBD2 (6 bases). The CDR3 runs to 15 residues. The germline V gene has CDR1 MNHNS and CDR2 SASEGT. The V gene lost 2 bases and the J gene lost 1 base, with 10 bases spanning the gap. CDR3 bases: TGTGCCAGCAGTGAAACTAGCCCCCGCACAGATACGCAGTATTTT. Translation: CASSETSPRTDTQYF.

This clonotype was seen many times. The V call is TRBV4-1, the J call TRBJ2-1, with no clear D. The CDR3 is 12 amino acids. The V gene lost 3 bases and the J gene lost 8 bases, with 8 bases spanning the gap. From germline, CDR1 is MGHRA and CDR2 YSYEKL. DNA of the CDR3: TGCGCCAGCAGCCAGGATTTGCATGAGCAGTTCTTC. It is translated as CASSQDLHEQFF.

This clonotype was seen many times. This chain uses TRBV12-3 or TRBV12-4 with TRBJ1-2; the D is unclear. V was clipped by 6 bases and J by 8 bases, with 16 bases between them. The CDR3 contains 13 residues. The DNA for the CDR3 is TGTGCCAGCAGGAACCTCCAATCGTGGGGCTACACCTTC. Encoded protein: CASRNLQSWGYTF.

This clonotype was seen many times. The rearrangement links TRBV6-6 to TRBJ1-1; D may be TRBD1 (6 bases). Trimming pared 0 bases from V and 5 bases from J, leaving 13 bases between. This CDR3 contains 15 residues. Germline values: CDR1 MNHNY, CDR2 SVGAGI (reference sequence). Here the CDR3 DNA reads TGTGCCAGCAGTTACTCTGGGCAGGGGCGGACTGAAGCTTTCTTT. Amino acids: CASSYSGQGRTEAFF.

About this clonotype: The junction differs from germline at one of its ends, possibly a read error. The chain uses TRBV7-2 and TRBJ2-1; 12 bases match TRBD1. This CDR3 is built from 16 residues. CDR1 and CDR2 from the germline V gene are SGHTA and FQGNSA. CDR3 protein: CASSPLGTGGNNEQFF. DNA of the CDR3: TGTGCGAGCAGCCCCCTCGGGACAGGGGGCAACAATGAGCAGTTCTTC.

This clonotype was counted ten times or more. The genes are TRBV7-8 and TRBJ2-3; D unresolved. The germline gives CDR1 SGHVS, CDR2 FQNEAQ. This CDR3 is built from 12 residues. The germline V and J ends were trimmed by 5 bases and 4 bases, with 7 bases remaining between them. As DNA, the CDR3 is TGTGCCAGCAGCGCTTACTCAGATACGCAGTATTTT. This translates into CASSAYSDTQYF.

This clonotype was seen a few times. V usage is TRBV5-8 and J usage is TRBJ2-2; D is perhaps TRBD1 (5 bases). V lost 2 bases and J 3 bases, leaving 11 bases between the germline ends. The V gene's germline CDR1 is SGHTS and CDR2 YDEGEE. The length of the CDR3 is 15 residues. The CDR3 coding sequence is TGTGCCAGCAGCTTTGGGGCCGGAGACACCGGGGAGCTGTTTTTT. Residues: CASSFGAGDTGELFF.

This chain joins TRBV20-1 and TRBJ2-1; possibly TRBD1 or TRBD2 for D (6 bases each). This CDR3 contains 14 residues. Germline V lookup: CDR1 DFQATT, CDR2 SNEGSKA (reference sequence). The V gene lost 2 bases and the J gene lost 4 bases, with 12 bases spanning the gap. This chain's CDR3 is CSARRRGPYNEQFF. The CDR3 nucleotides read TGCAGTGCTAGAAGACGGGGGCCATACAATGAGCAGTTCTTC.

In its sample, this clonotype was seen many times. V and J are TRBV7-9 and TRBJ2-3; TRBD1 is a possible D gene (5 bases). CDR1 is SEHNR and CDR2 is FQNEAQ in the germline V gene (reference sequence). CDR3 length: 15 residues. Trimming took off 1 base at V and 0 bases at J, with 8 bases between the two ends. In nucleotides, the CDR3 is TGTGCCAGCAGCTTAGGGACAATAAGCACAGATACGCAGTATTTT. Protein: CASSLGTISTDTQYF.

Many counts were recorded for this clonotype. The rearrangement joins TRBV5-4 to TRBJ1-1; 8 positions agree with TRBD1. Germline trimming cut 3 bases from V and 3 bases from J; bases unmatched to any gene: 13. This CDR3 spans 17 amino acids. In germline, CDR1 is SGHNT, CDR2 YYREEE (reference sequence). The CDR3 loop is CASSSDRGAGVYTEAFF. Here the CDR3 DNA reads TGTGCCAGCAGCTCAGACAGGGGCGCCGGGGTTTACACTGAAGCTTTCTTT.

Many counts were recorded for this clonotype. This chain links TRBV2 with TRBJ1-1; D perhaps matches TRBD1 (6 bases). V was shortened by 0 bases and J by 1 base, with 15 bases between the two germline ends. CDR3 size: 17 residues. Germline lookup yields CDR1 SNHLY and CDR2 FYNNEI. The CDR3 nucleotides read TGTGCCAGCAGTGAAGCGCTTCGGAGGGGGGCGAACACTGAAGCTTTCTTT. This codes for CASSEALRRGANTEAFF.

This clonotype was counted many times. V usage is TRBV30 and J usage is TRBJ1-6; D remains unclear. Between the trimmed V and J ends, which lost 3 bases and 11 bases, there was a span of 17 bases. Germline CDR1 is GTSNPN and CDR2 is SVGIG (reference sequence). This CDR3 spans 14 amino acids. The CDR3 DNA reads as TGTGCCTGGAGACCCACCGGGTTACAGACACCCCTCCACTTT. Its translation: CAWRPTGLQTPLHF.